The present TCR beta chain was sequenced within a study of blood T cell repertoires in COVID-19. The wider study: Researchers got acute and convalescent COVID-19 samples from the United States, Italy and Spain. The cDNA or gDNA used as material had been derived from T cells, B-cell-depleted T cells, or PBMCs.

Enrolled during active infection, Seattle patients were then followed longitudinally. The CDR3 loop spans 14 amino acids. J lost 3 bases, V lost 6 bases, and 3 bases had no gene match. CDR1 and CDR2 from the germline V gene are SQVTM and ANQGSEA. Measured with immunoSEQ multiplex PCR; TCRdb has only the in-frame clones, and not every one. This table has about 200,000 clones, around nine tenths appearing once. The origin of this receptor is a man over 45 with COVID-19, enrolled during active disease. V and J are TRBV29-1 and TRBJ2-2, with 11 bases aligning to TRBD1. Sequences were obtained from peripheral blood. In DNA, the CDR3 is TGCAGCGTGGGACAGGGGGTGGACACCGGGGAGCTGTTTTTT. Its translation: CSVGQGVDTGELFF.